These T cell receptor beta chains were read from a single sample in a study of shared clonotypes between healthy human individuals. Generated by immunoSEQ multiplex PCR, the TCRdb table keeps only in-frame clones and is missing some. The sample comprises over a million clones, around 76% of which are singletons, and around 1.5% rests with the top ten. The sequencing input was memory CD4+ T cells sorted from blood. The receptors come from a man younger than 35 in good health. Both conserved end residues are part of each CDR3. The order of the fields is D gene, J gene, V gene, clone size, CDR3 DNA, CDR3 protein. A D gene is named only where the DNA matches it firmly. Rows may omit the clone size; those that give it use once, few, many or a size class.

D gene: TRBD1
J gene: TRBJ2-7
V gene: TRBV5-1
clone size: once
CDR3 DNA: TGCGCCAGCAACACGGGACAGGGCTACGAGCAGTACTTC
CDR3 protein: CASNTGQGYEQYF

D gene: -
J gene: TRBJ2-2
V gene: TRBV28
clone size: -
CDR3 DNA: TGTGCCAGCAGTTTTTTTCAGGGAGGATCCGGGGAGCTGTTTTTT
CDR3 protein: CASSFFQGGSGELFF

D gene: -
J gene: TRBJ1-3
V gene: TRBV19
clone size: -
CDR3 DNA: TGTGCCAGTAGTATTATGGGTAACTCTGGAAACACCATATATTTT
CDR3 protein: CASSIMGNSGNTIYF

D gene: TRBD1
J gene: TRBJ2-7
V gene: TRBV6-1
clone size: -
CDR3 DNA: TGTGCCAGCAGGCCCCGGGACAGATATCCCTACGAGCAGTACTTC
CDR3 protein: CASRPRDRYPYEQYF

D gene: -
J gene: TRBJ1-2
V gene: TRBV5-4
clone size: -
CDR3 DNA: TGTGCCAGCAGCGTAGGACGGGGGCGCTATGGCTACACCTTC
CDR3 protein: CASSVGRGRYGYTF

D gene: TRBD1
J gene: TRBJ1-5
V gene: TRBV6-1
clone size: once
CDR3 DNA: TGTGCCAGCAGTGCCAGAGAACAGGGGAGTCAGCCCCAGCATTTT
CDR3 protein: CASSAREQGSQPQHF

D gene: -
J gene: TRBJ2-7
V gene: TRBV7-2
clone size: few
CDR3 DNA: TGTGCCAGCAGCTTAGGGCCGACAGCCTCCTACGAGCAGTACTTC
CDR3 protein: CASSLGPTASYEQYF

D gene: TRBD1
J gene: TRBJ2-6
V gene: TRBV19
clone size: -
CDR3 DNA: TGTGCCAGTAGCGGATTTCGGGACAGGATTATCTCTGGGGCCAACGTCCTGACTTTC
CDR3 protein: CASSGFRDRIISGANVLTF

D gene: TRBD1
J gene: TRBJ2-7
V gene: TRBV5-1
clone size: few
CDR3 DNA: TGCGCCAGCGCCCTGAGGTGGGACAGCGGCGTGCAATACGAGCAGTACTTC
CDR3 protein: CASALRWDSGVQYEQYF

D gene: TRBD1
J gene: TRBJ2-2
V gene: TRBV4-1
clone size: -
CDR3 DNA: TGCGCCAGCAGCCAGAGGGACAGGGGAGCCGGGGAGCTGTTTTTT
CDR3 protein: CASSQRDRGAGELFF

D gene: TRBD2
J gene: TRBJ2-1
V gene: TRBV5-4
clone size: -
CDR3 DNA: TGTGCCAGCAGCCCCGGGGGAGCGGGAGATCTCAAGGAGCAGTTCTTC
CDR3 protein: CASSPGGAGDLKEQFF

D gene: -
J gene: TRBJ1-2
V gene: TRBV15
clone size: few
CDR3 DNA: TGTGCCACCAGCAAGAGGACCATGACGGACTATGGCTACACCTTC
CDR3 protein: CATSKRTMTDYGYTF

D gene: -
J gene: TRBJ1-1
V gene: TRBV2
clone size: -
CDR3 DNA: TGTGCCAGCAGTGAGCCAGCGAACACTGAAGCTTTCTTT
CDR3 protein: CASSEPANTEAFF

D gene: -
J gene: TRBJ2-3
V gene: TRBV5-6
clone size: -
CDR3 DNA: TGTGCCAGCAGCTTGGATTTGGCAGATACGCAGTATTTT
CDR3 protein: CASSLDLADTQYF

D gene: -
J gene: TRBJ2-7
V gene: TRBV5-1
clone size: -
CDR3 DNA: TGCGCCAGCAGGTTGGGACCGAGCTACGAGCAGTACTTC
CDR3 protein: CASRLGPSYEQYF

D gene: -
J gene: TRBJ2-3
V gene: TRBV11-2
clone size: -
CDR3 DNA: TGTGCCAGCAGCCCCCGCGTAGATACGCAGTATTTT
CDR3 protein: CASSPRVDTQYF

D gene: TRBD1
J gene: TRBJ2-7
V gene: TRBV6-1
clone size: -
CDR3 DNA: TGTGCCAGCAAGACAGGGGGCGTCTACGAGCAGTACTTC
CDR3 protein: CASKTGGVYEQYF

D gene: -
J gene: TRBJ1-5
V gene: TRBV5-8
clone size: -
CDR3 DNA: TGTGCCAGCAGCTCCCCTGGTCAGCCCCAGCATTTT
CDR3 protein: CASSSPGQPQHF

D gene: -
J gene: TRBJ2-5
V gene: TRBV2
clone size: once
CDR3 DNA: TGTGCCAGCAGTTCCCAGACAGAGACCCAGTACTTC
CDR3 protein: CASSSQTETQYF

D gene: TRBD2
J gene: TRBJ2-1
V gene: TRBV5-1
clone size: -
CDR3 DNA: TGCGCCAGCAGCTCACGAGCGGGGGGGCCGAGTGAGCAGTTCTTC
CDR3 protein: CASSSRAGGPSEQFF

D gene: TRBD2
J gene: TRBJ2-3
V gene: TRBV7-8
clone size: -
CDR3 DNA: TGTGCCAGCAGCTCTGGGACTAGCGGGGGGACAGATACGCAGTATTTT
CDR3 protein: CASSSGTSGGTDTQYF

D gene: -
J gene: TRBJ1-1
V gene: TRBV27
clone size: -
CDR3 DNA: TGTGCCAGCAGTCCCTTATCCAGGGGATTGTTGCTGAACACTGAAGCTTTCTTT
CDR3 protein: CASSPLSRGLLLNTEAFF

D gene: TRBD1
J gene: TRBJ2-7
V gene: TRBV28
clone size: -
CDR3 DNA: TGTGCCAGCAGGACCGGGACAGGGTTTTACGAGCAGTACTTC
CDR3 protein: CASRTGTGFYEQYF

D gene: TRBD2
J gene: TRBJ2-1
V gene: TRBV6-4
clone size: few
CDR3 DNA: TGTGCCAGCAGTAGACTAGCGGGAGGGAGCAATGAGCAGTTCTTC
CDR3 protein: CASSRLAGGSNEQFF

D gene: -
J gene: TRBJ2-7
V gene: TRBV28
clone size: -
CDR3 DNA: TGTGCCAGCAGCTATTACGGTTACGAGCAGTACTTC
CDR3 protein: CASSYYGYEQYF

D gene: TRBD1
J gene: TRBJ2-2
V gene: TRBV19
clone size: -
CDR3 DNA: TGTGCCAGTAGCCCACCGGGACAGGGGAACACCGGGGAGCTGTTTTTT
CDR3 protein: CASSPPGQGNTGELFF

D gene: TRBD1
J gene: TRBJ2-7
V gene: TRBV28
clone size: few
CDR3 DNA: TGTGCCAGCCTCGGCGGAACAGGGGCGGGCGAGCAGTACTTC
CDR3 protein: CASLGGTGAGEQYF

D gene: -
J gene: TRBJ1-1
V gene: TRBV7-3
clone size: -
CDR3 DNA: TGTGCCAGCAGCTCAGAGAGGGGAGAGTGGACTGAAGCTTTCTTT
CDR3 protein: CASSSERGEWTEAFF

D gene: TRBD1
J gene: TRBJ1-5
V gene: TRBV6-1
clone size: few
CDR3 DNA: TGTGCCAGCAGTGTAATGGGACAGAAAGGCGGCAATCAGCCCCAGCATTTT
CDR3 protein: CASSVMGQKGGNQPQHF

D gene: TRBD1
J gene: TRBJ2-3
V gene: TRBV11-1
clone size: -
CDR3 DNA: TGTGCCAGCAGCTTACAGGGGGGACAGGGCACAGATACGCAGTATTTT
CDR3 protein: CASSLQGGQGTDTQYF

D gene: TRBD1
J gene: TRBJ1-2
V gene: TRBV6-1
clone size: -
CDR3 DNA: TGTGCCAGCAGAATAACAGGGGTCTATGGCTACACCTTC
CDR3 protein: CASRITGVYGYTF

D gene: TRBD2
J gene: TRBJ2-1
V gene: TRBV5-3
clone size: -
CDR3 DNA: TGTGCCAGAAGGTCGGGACTAGCGGGTCCCAATGAGCAGTTCTTC
CDR3 protein: CARRSGLAGPNEQFF

D gene: TRBD1
J gene: TRBJ2-4
V gene: TRBV25-1
clone size: -
CDR3 DNA: TGTGCCAGCAGTGACATACAGGGGACGGGCATTCAGTACTTC
CDR3 protein: CASSDIQGTGIQYF

D gene: -
J gene: TRBJ2-1
V gene: TRBV6-5
clone size: -
CDR3 DNA: TGTGCCAGCACCCCGGACACAGGCTACAATGAGCAGTTCTTC
CDR3 protein: CASTPDTGYNEQFF

D gene: -
J gene: TRBJ1-5
V gene: TRBV6-5
clone size: -
CDR3 DNA: TGTGCCAGCAGGGACAGATCTAGCAATCAGCCCCAGCATTTT
CDR3 protein: CASRDRSSNQPQHF

D gene: TRBD1
J gene: TRBJ1-1
V gene: TRBV9
clone size: -
CDR3 DNA: TGTGCCAGCAGCGTGAGCCCCCCGGGACAGGGTCACACTGAAGCTTTCTTT
CDR3 protein: CASSVSPPGQGHTEAFF

D gene: TRBD2
J gene: TRBJ2-1
V gene: TRBV7-2
clone size: -
CDR3 DNA: TGTGCCAGCAGCACCCTAGCGGGGGCGGGCAATGAGCAGTTCTTC
CDR3 protein: CASSTLAGAGNEQFF

D gene: TRBD2
J gene: TRBJ2-7
V gene: TRBV5-5
clone size: few
CDR3 DNA: TGTGCCAGCAGTTGGACTAGCGGGAACTACGAGCAGTACTTC
CDR3 protein: CASSWTSGNYEQYF

D gene: -
J gene: TRBJ2-1
V gene: TRBV7-7
clone size: many
CDR3 DNA: TGTGCTAGCAGCTCTGGCGATGAGCAGTTCTTC
CDR3 protein: CASSSGDEQFF

D gene: TRBD2
J gene: TRBJ2-1
V gene: TRBV7-9
clone size: -
CDR3 DNA: TGTGCCAGCAGCTTACGTTCGCGGCCGGGAGGGTACAATGAGCAGTTCTTC
CDR3 protein: CASSLRSRPGGYNEQFF

D gene: TRBD2
J gene: TRBJ2-7
V gene: TRBV9
clone size: few
CDR3 DNA: TGTGCCAGCAGCGGAGGTGCGGGGGCCTACGAGCAGTACTTC
CDR3 protein: CASSGGAGAYEQYF

D gene: TRBD1
J gene: TRBJ2-5
V gene: TRBV5-1
clone size: once
CDR3 DNA: TGCGCCAGCAGCTTGGGAGGACAGGGGCAGGCCACGTGGGAGACCCAGTACTTC
CDR3 protein: CASSLGGQGQATWETQYF

D gene: TRBD2
J gene: TRBJ2-5
V gene: TRBV7-2
clone size: -
CDR3 DNA: TGTGCCAGCAGCGCAACTCTAGCGGGGGAGACCCAGTACTTC
CDR3 protein: CASSATLAGETQYF

D gene: -
J gene: TRBJ1-4
V gene: TRBV6-1
clone size: -
CDR3 DNA: TGTGCCAGCGAGGTGAGGATTAATGAAAAACTGTTTTTT
CDR3 protein: CASEVRINEKLFF

D gene: -
J gene: TRBJ1-2
V gene: TRBV28
clone size: -
CDR3 DNA: TGTGCCAGCAGTCAACAGGGTGAGCATGGCTACACCTTC
CDR3 protein: CASSQQGEHGYTF